The 22 T cell receptor beta chains below all came from one sample that was sequenced in a study of shared clonotypes between healthy human individuals. Positive CCR7 selection of CD45RO-negative cells yielded the naive CD8 cells, and terminally differentiated effector memory CD45RA+ cells were excluded. Profiling relied on immunoSEQ multiplex PCR, and the TCRdb table lists in-frame clones only, not all of them. The table has 560,000 or so clones, 95% to 97% seen once. The material sequenced was naive CD8+ T cells sorted from blood. Receptors originate from a woman aged 25 to 39 in good health.

The chain links TRBV15 to TRBJ1-2, with TRBD1 as a possible D gene (6 bases). The germline V gene has CDR1 LNHNV and CDR2 YYDKDF (reference sequence). V lost 3 bases to trimming and J lost 10 bases, with 12 bases between them. This CDR3 region has 12 residues. Here the CDR3 DNA reads TGTGCCACCAGCAGGGACAGTTTGCCCTACACCTTC. It translates to CATSRDSLPYTF.

The rearrangement uses TRBV19 and TRBJ2-7; possible D gene TRBD1, 5 bases. V was cut by 5 bases and J by 2 bases, with 10 bases left in between. The length of the CDR3 is 13 residues. Germline V lookup: CDR1 LNHDA, CDR2 SQIVND (reference sequence). CDR3 in amino acids: CASSSSGPYEQYF. CDR3 nucleotides: TGTGCCAGTAGTTCCTCAGGGCCCTACGAGCAGTACTTC.

V and J are TRBV5-6 and TRBJ2-7; 16 positions agree with TRBD2. The CDR3 contains 16 residues. CDR1 SGHDT and CDR2 YYEEEE come from the germline V gene. The V and J ends lost 2 bases and 2 bases, in that order; junction bases with no gene match: 1. The CDR3 nucleotides are TGTGCCAGCAGCTTCGGGACTAGCGGGAGGGCCTACGAGCAGTACTTC. Translation gives CASSFGTSGRAYEQYF.

This rearrangement joins TRBV5-1 to TRBJ2-1; maybe TRBD2 (5 bases). The germline V gene encodes CDR1 SGHRS and CDR2 YFSETQ. The CDR3 loop spans 15 amino acids. The germline V and J ends were trimmed by 0 bases and 1 base, with 8 bases remaining between them. CDR3: CASSLVSGSYNEQFF. The CDR3 DNA is TGCGCCAGCAGCTTGGTGTCGGGATCCTACAATGAGCAGTTCTTC.

The V call is TRBV27, the J call TRBJ1-4; 10 nucleotides agree with TRBD1. Trimming cost V 4 bases and J 8 bases; bases outside gene matches: 7. In germline, CDR1 is MNHEY, CDR2 SMNVEV (reference sequence). CDR3 length: 15 amino acids. The CDR3 spells CASSSPQTGGEKLFF. The CDR3 nucleotides read TGTGCCAGCAGTTCACCCCAGACAGGGGGCGAAAAACTGTTTTTT.

The chain joins TRBV2 to TRBJ1-2; no firm D call. V was trimmed by 6 bases and J by 0 bases, leaving 8 bases between them. The CDR3 covers 13 residues. The V gene's germline CDR1 is SNHLY and CDR2 FYNNEI. The CDR3 region has the DNA TGTGCCAGCAGCGATACAGCTAACTATGGCTACACCTTC. Protein: CASSDTANYGYTF.

The gene calls are TRBV7-9 and TRBJ1-1; TRBD1 might be the D (6 bases). The germline gives CDR1 SEHNR, CDR2 FQNEAQ (reference sequence). V was cut by 4 bases and J by 11 bases, with 17 bases left in between. CDR3 length: 13 amino acids. CDR3 DNA: TGTGCCAGCAGCTCTACGGGGGCAACCGAGGCTTTCTTT. It specifies CASSSTGATEAFF.

This clone was detected only once. Other DNA sequences of this sample code for an identical CDR3. The rearrangement joins TRBV6-4 to TRBJ2-2; D remains ambiguous. In germline, CDR1 is MRHNA, CDR2 SNTAGT. The CDR3 loop spans 13 amino acids. V dropped 0 bases and J dropped 5 bases, with 4 bases sitting between them. This CDR3 is CASSDSGTGELFF. The CDR3 bases are TGTGCCAGCAGTGACTCGGGGACCGGGGAGCTGTTTTTT.

V is TRBV13 and J is TRBJ1-2; tentative D call: TRBD1 (6 bases). Trimming removed 7 bases from V and 6 bases from J, with 18 bases in between. The CDR3 loop spans 14 amino acids. CDR1 and CDR2 (germline): PRHDT, FYEKMQ (reference sequence). The CDR3 nucleotides are TGTGCCAGCACCATTAGGGGGTGGGGAGATGGCTACACCTTC. It specifies CASTIRGWGDGYTF.

The rearrangement links TRBV4-1 to TRBJ2-1; TRBD2 might be the D (5 bases). In germline, CDR1 is MGHRA, CDR2 YSYEKL. Trimming removed 5 bases from V and 8 bases from J, with 19 bases in between. The length of the CDR3 is 15 residues. In nucleotides, the CDR3 is TGCGCCAGCAGCTTTCGAGGACTGGCCGCGGATGAGCAGTTCTTC. It translates to CASSFRGLAADEQFF.

The chain combines TRBV5-6 with TRBJ2-1; D is ambiguous. The CDR3 loop spans 15 amino acids. Germline V gene data show CDR1 as SGHDT and CDR2 as YYEEEE. V lost 1 base, J lost 10 bases, and 18 bases lay in between. The DNA for the CDR3 is TGTGCCAGCAGCTTGTTGGAACGCCCTCCACGGGAGCAGTTCTTC. It codes for CASSLLERPPREQFF.

The rearrangement joins TRBV28 to TRBJ2-1, with 7 bases matching TRBD1. With V trimmed by 2 bases and J by 5 bases, 9 bases remained unmatched. Per germline, CDR1 MDHEN and CDR2 SYDVKM. The CDR3 extends over 16 amino acids. CDR3 amino acids: CASSLLGTAVDNEQFF. The CDR3 nucleotides read TGTGCCAGCAGTTTACTTGGGACAGCTGTAGACAATGAGCAGTTCTTC.

The rearrangement uses TRBV9 and TRBJ1-1; D unresolved. Trimming shortened V by 2 bases and J by 3 bases, and 8 bases separated the two germline ends. The CDR3 length is 13 residues. Germline assignment: CDR1 SGDLS and CDR2 YYNGEE. The CDR3 bases are TGTGCCAGCAGCGTGGACCGGGACACTGAAGCTTTCTTT. Translated, it gives CASSVDRDTEAFF.

The V call is TRBV7-8, the J call TRBJ2-7, with 12 bases identical to TRBD2. This CDR3 comprises 16 residues. CDR1 and CDR2 from the germline V gene are SGHVS and FQNEAQ. V was clipped by 5 bases and J by 0 bases; unmatched bases: 5. The CDR3 reads CASSPWTSGVSYEQYF. The CDR3 region has the DNA TGTGCCAGCAGCCCTTGGACTAGCGGGGTCTCCTACGAGCAGTACTTC.

The chain uses TRBV7-9 and TRBJ2-3, with D tentatively TRBD1 (5 bases). Trimming took 1 base from V and 0 from J, leaving 11 bases between them. Germline V gives CDR1 SEHNR, CDR2 FQNEAQ (reference sequence). This CDR3 spans 16 amino acids. Here the CDR3 DNA reads TGTGCCAGCAGCTTAGTGACAGTAACTAGCACAGATACGCAGTATTTT. Its protein is CASSLVTVTSTDTQYF. Based on the CDR3 plus reference TRBV7-9 and TRBJ2-3, the full variable domain is DTGVSQNPRHKITKRGQNVTFRCDPISEHNRLYWYRQTLGQGPEFLTYFQNEAQLEKSRLLSDRFSAERPKGSFSTLEIQRTEQGDSAMYLCASSLVTVTSTDTQYFGPGTRLTVL.

The V and J genes are TRBV19 and TRBJ2-7; the match to TRBD1 covers 7 bases. The length of the CDR3 is 15 residues. CDR1 and CDR2 (germline): LNHDA, SQIVND (reference sequence). The junction had 10 bases not matched to a gene; V was cut back by 6 bases and J by 2 bases. The CDR3, as DNA: TGTGCCAGTAGCAACGGACAGGTTGGGACCTACGAGCAGTACTTC. Amino acid sequence: CASSNGQVGTYEQYF.

The chain employs TRBV21-1 and TRBJ2-7; the table's D call TRBD2 went unverified against the DNA. TRBV21-1 is reported as a pseudogene. The CDR3 loop spans 16 amino acids. The CDR3 region has the DNA TGTGCCAGCAGCTCCTACCAGCGGGAGGGCCTATACGAGCAGTACTTC. Protein: CASSSYQREGLYEQYF.

This chain joins TRBV19 and TRBJ2-7; possibly TRBD2 for D (5 bases). Germline V CDR1 and CDR2: LNHDA, SQIVND (reference sequence). The CDR3 is 13 residues long. V lost 4 bases to trimming and J lost 4 bases, with 11 bases between them. The CDR3 reads CASSNGLAYEQYF. In DNA form, the CDR3 reads TGTGCCAGTAGTAACGGACTCGCATACGAGCAGTACTTC.

This clone was found once. The chain employs TRBV10-1 and TRBJ2-4, with 9 bases matching TRBD2. Germline CDR1 WNHNN, CDR2 SYGVQD (reference sequence). Germline trimming cut 4 bases from V and 8 bases from J; bases unmatched to any gene: 6. This CDR3 has 14 residues. The CDR3 protein is CASSGASGNDIQYF. CDR3 DNA: TGCGCCAGCAGTGGAGCTAGCGGGAACGACATTCAGTACTTC.

The V and J genes are TRBV6-1 and TRBJ1-5; perhaps TRBD1 as D (5 bases). Germline V gene lookup returns CDR1 MNHNS and CDR2 SASEGT. V was clipped by 4 bases and J by 6 bases, with 13 bases between them. The CDR3 is 14 amino acids. DNA for the CDR3: TGTGCCAGCAGTGTTTACGATAGGGGTCAGCCCCAGCATTTT. Translation: CASSVYDRGQPQHF.

CDR3 loop: CAISEGTHEQYF. In nucleotides, the CDR3 is TGTGCCATCAGTGAGGGAACCCACGAGCAGTACTTC. The genes are TRBV10-3 and TRBJ2-7; D gene ambiguous. The CDR3 has 12 amino acids. V dropped 2 bases and J dropped 5 bases, with 7 bases sitting between them. The V gene's germline CDR1 is ENHRY and CDR2 SYGVKD.

As concerns this clone: The sample contains more than one DNA sequence encoding this CDR3. The V and J genes are TRBV5-6 and TRBJ1-2; D remains ambiguous. Trimming took off 0 bases at V and 3 bases at J, with 6 bases between the two ends. The CDR3 consists of 13 residues. Germline CDR1 is SGHDT and CDR2 is YYEEEE. The DNA of the CDR3 is TGTGCCAGCAGCTTGGACGGTGACTATGGCTACACCTTC. This encodes CASSLDGDYGYTF.